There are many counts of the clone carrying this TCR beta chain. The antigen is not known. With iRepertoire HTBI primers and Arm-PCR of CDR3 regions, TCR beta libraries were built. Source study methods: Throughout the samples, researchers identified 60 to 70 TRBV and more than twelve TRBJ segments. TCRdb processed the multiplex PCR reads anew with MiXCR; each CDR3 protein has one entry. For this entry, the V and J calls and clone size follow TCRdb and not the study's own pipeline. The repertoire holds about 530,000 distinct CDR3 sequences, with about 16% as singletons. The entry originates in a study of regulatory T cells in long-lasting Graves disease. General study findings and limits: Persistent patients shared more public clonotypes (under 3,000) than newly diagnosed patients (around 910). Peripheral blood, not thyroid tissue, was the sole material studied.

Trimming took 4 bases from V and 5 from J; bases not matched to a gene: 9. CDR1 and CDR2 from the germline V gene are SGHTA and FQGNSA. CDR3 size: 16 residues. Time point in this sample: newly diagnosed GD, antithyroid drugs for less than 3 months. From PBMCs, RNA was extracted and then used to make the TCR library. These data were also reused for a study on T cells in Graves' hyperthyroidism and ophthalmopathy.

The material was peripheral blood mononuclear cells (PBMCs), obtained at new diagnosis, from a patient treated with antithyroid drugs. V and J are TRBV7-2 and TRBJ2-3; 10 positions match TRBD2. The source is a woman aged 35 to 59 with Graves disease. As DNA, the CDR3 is TGTGCCAGCAGCTCCCGTAAGCGGGGGGGCGTAGATACGCAGTATTTT. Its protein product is CASSSRKRGGVDTQYF.